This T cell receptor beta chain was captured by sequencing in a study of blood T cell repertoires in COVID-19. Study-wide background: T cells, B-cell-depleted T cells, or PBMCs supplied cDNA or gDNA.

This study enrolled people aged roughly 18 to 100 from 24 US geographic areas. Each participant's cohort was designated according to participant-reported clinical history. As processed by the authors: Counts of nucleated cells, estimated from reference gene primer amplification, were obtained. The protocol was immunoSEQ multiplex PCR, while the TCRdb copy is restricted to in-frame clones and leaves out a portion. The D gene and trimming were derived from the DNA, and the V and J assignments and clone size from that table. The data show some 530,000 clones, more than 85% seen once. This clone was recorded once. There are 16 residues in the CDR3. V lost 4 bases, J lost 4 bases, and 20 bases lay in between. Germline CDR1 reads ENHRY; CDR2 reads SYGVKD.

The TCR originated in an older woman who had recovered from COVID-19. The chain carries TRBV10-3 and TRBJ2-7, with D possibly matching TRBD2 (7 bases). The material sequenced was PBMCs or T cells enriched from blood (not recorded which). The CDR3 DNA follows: TGTGCCATCAGTGTCGGGGGCGGGGGCCAGCCTTACGAGCAGTACTTC. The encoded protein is CAISVGGGGQPYEQYF.